Listed here are 26 T cell receptor beta chains from one sample, sequenced in a study of control samples from healthy donors and cancer patients. Here immunoSEQ multiplex PCR was the method, and the copy in TCRdb shows in-frame clones only, minus some. Of 150,000 to 200,000 clones listed, about 93% were seen once; the top ten hold about 0.64%. Sample: blood. These receptors were collected from a woman in her thirties in good health.

The chain joins TRBV5-1 to TRBJ2-2; 7 bases fit TRBD2. From germline, CDR1 is SGHRS and CDR2 YFSETQ. Germline trimming cut 1 base from V and 5 bases from J; bases unmatched to any gene: 5. This CDR3 comprises 15 residues. CDR3 sequence reads: CASSLFAGDTGELFF. The CDR3 nucleotides are TGCGCCAGCAGCTTGTTCGCGGGAGATACCGGGGAGCTGTTTTTT.

The chain is built from TRBV3-1 (or the pseudogene TRBV3-2) and TRBJ2-1; D perhaps matches TRBD2 (6 bases). The V gene lost 2 bases and the J gene lost 3 bases, with 11 bases spanning the gap. CDR1 and CDR2 (germline): LGHDT, YNNKEL (reference sequence). This CDR3 is 15 amino acids long. The CDR3 here is CASSQLAKSYNEQFF. CDR3 coding DNA: TGTGCCAGCAGCCAACTAGCGAAAAGCTACAATGAGCAGTTCTTC.

This chain's CDR3 is CASSLDHYSTDTQYF. The DNA for the CDR3 is TGTGCCAGCAGCTTAGACCATTACAGCACAGATACGCAGTATTTT. The genes are TRBV5-5 and TRBJ2-3, with D hard to call. V was pared by 2 bases and J by 0 bases, with 10 bases between. Per germline, CDR1 SGHKS and CDR2 YYEKEE (reference sequence). The CDR3 has 15 amino acids.

The chain carries TRBV7-2 and TRBJ1-2; D remains unclear. This CDR3 comprises 15 residues. Germline loops: CDR1 SGHTA, CDR2 FQGNSA. With 1 base removed from V and 3 bases from J, the gap between germline ends came to 12 bases. The CDR3 spells CASSLGGIPDYGYTF. The DNA for the CDR3 is TGTGCCAGCAGCTTAGGCGGGATCCCGGACTATGGCTACACCTTC.

The genes are TRBV11-2 and TRBJ2-5; D ambiguous. V was shortened by 5 bases and J by 3 bases, with 19 bases between the two germline ends. Germline V lookup: CDR1 SGHAT, CDR2 FQNNGV. CDR3 length: 16 amino acids. The CDR3 here is CASSHPSAWPEETQYF. In DNA form, the CDR3 reads TGTGCCAGCAGCCACCCCTCAGCGTGGCCCGAAGAGACCCAGTACTTC. Full variable domain (outside the CDR3, taken from reference TRBV11-2 and TRBJ2-5): EAGVAQSPRYKIIEKRQSVAFWCNPISGHATLYWYQQILGQGPKLLIQFQNNGVVDDSQLPKDRFSAERLKGVDSTLKIQPAKLEDSAVYLCASSHPSAWPEETQYFGPGTRLLVL.

This chain joins TRBV7-6 and TRBJ2-3; 8 positions agree with TRBD2. With 5 bases clipped from V and 0 bases from J, the junction kept 7 bases outside the gene matches. The CDR3 consists of 16 residues. The germline gives CDR1 SGHVS, CDR2 FNYEAQ. The CDR3 bases are TGTGCCAGCAGCACATACGGGGGGGCTAGCACAGATACGCAGTATTTT. It specifies CASSTYGGASTDTQYF. Supplemented by reference TRBV7-6 and TRBJ2-3, the full variable domain reads GAGVSQSPRYKVTKRGQDVALRCDPISGHVSLYWYRQALGQGPEFLTYFNYEAQQDKSGLPNDRFSAERPEGSISTLTIQRTEQRDSAMYRCASSTYGGASTDTQYFGPGTRLTVL.

This chain joins TRBV18 and TRBJ2-7, with D possibly TRBD2 on 6 matching bases. This CDR3 region has 12 residues. Germline V gene sequence: CDR1 KGHSH, CDR2 LQKENI. V shed 3 bases and J shed 6 bases, with 9 bases lying between them. The CDR3: CASSPGGREQYF. The DNA of the CDR3 is TGTGCCAGCTCACCGGGGGGACGCGAGCAGTACTTC.

J is TRBJ2-2 and V is TRBV7-9; D is ambiguous. CDR3 length equals 16 residues. CDR1 and CDR2 from the germline V gene are SEHNR and FQNEAQ (reference sequence). V gave up 3 bases and J gave up 6 bases, with 17 bases separating them. The CDR3 region has the DNA TGTGCCAGCAGCTTCTACTGGAAGATAGGCCCCGGGGAGCTGTTTTTT. Its protein is CASSFYWKIGPGELFF.

The chain recombines TRBV7-2 with TRBJ2-7, with TRBD2 matching 9 bases. The CDR3 contains 14 residues. The junction had 3 bases not matched to a gene; V was cut back by 5 bases and J by 1 base. Germline CDR1 and CDR2: SGHTA and FQGNSA. As DNA, the CDR3 is TGTGCCAGCAGCACGACTAGCGGTTCCTACGAGCAGTACTTC. Amino acids: CASSTTSGSYEQYF.

The CDR3 loop is CASSVNRDSGANVLTF. In DNA, the CDR3 is TGTGCCAGCAGTGTGAACAGGGACTCTGGGGCCAACGTCCTGACTTTC. This rearrangement joins TRBV13 to TRBJ2-6, with D possibly being TRBD1 (6 bases). There are 16 residues in the CDR3. The germline CDR1 and CDR2 sequences are PRHDT and FYEKMQ (reference sequence). The V gene lost 6 bases and the J gene lost 0 bases, with 12 bases spanning the gap.

The chain combines TRBV6-2 or TRBV6-3 with TRBJ1-2; no firm D call. The V gene's germline CDR1 is MNHEY and CDR2 SVGEGT. V was trimmed by 2 bases and J by 8 bases, leaving 15 bases between them. This CDR3 region has 14 residues. CDR3 DNA: TGTGCCAGCAGTTACACTGGGCGGGTAGAAGGCTACACCTTC. This codes for CASSYTGRVEGYTF.

The V gene is TRBV28, the J gene TRBJ2-2; 7 bases match TRBD2. CDR1 and CDR2 (germline): MDHEN, SYDVKM. After removal of 4 bases from V and 5 bases from J, the junction contained 4 bases not matched to a gene. CDR3 length equals 14 residues. The CDR3 DNA follows: TGTGCCAGCAGTTGGGGTAGCGGGACCGGGGAGCTGTTTTTT. Translation gives CASSWGSGTGELFF.

The gene calls are TRBV9 and TRBJ1-1, with 10 bases matching TRBD1. Germline trimming cut 3 bases from V and 1 base from J; bases unmatched to any gene: 0. CDR1 is SGDLS and CDR2 is YYNGEE in the germline V gene. CDR3 length equals 14 residues. As DNA, the CDR3 is TGTGCCAGCAGCGGACAGGGGGCGAACACTGAAGCTTTCTTT. It is translated as CASSGQGANTEAFF.

The chain joins TRBV7-8 to TRBJ1-2; 7 nucleotides line up with TRBD1. Germline trimming cut 0 bases from V and 4 bases from J; bases unmatched to any gene: 5. The CDR3 runs to 15 residues. The V gene's germline CDR1 is SGHVS and CDR2 FQNEAQ. The CDR3 spells CASSLARQGLYGYTF. The DNA of the CDR3 is TGTGCCAGCAGCTTAGCACGACAGGGCCTCTATGGCTACACCTTC.

This chain links TRBV19 with TRBJ1-1, with D tentatively TRBD1 (5 bases). This CDR3 has 15 amino acids. Germline V gene lookup returns CDR1 LNHDA and CDR2 SQIVND (reference sequence). The germline V and J ends were trimmed by 6 bases and 1 base, with 15 bases remaining between them. The CDR3 loop is CASRPRGARNTEAFF. In DNA, the CDR3 is TGTGCCAGTAGACCCCGCGGGGCGAGGAACACTGAAGCTTTCTTT.

The chain recombines TRBV5-4 with TRBJ1-2, with 7 bases that match TRBD1. The length of the CDR3 is 12 residues. The germline V gene has CDR1 SGHNT and CDR2 YYREEE (reference sequence). Trimming removed 3 bases from V and 6 bases from J; junction bases left unmatched: 2. CDR3 sequence: CASSYRGDGYTF. Here the CDR3 DNA reads TGTGCCAGCAGCTACAGGGGAGATGGCTACACCTTC.

The chain recombines TRBV7-2 with TRBJ2-5; D is uncertain. The V gene lost 5 bases and the J gene lost 5 bases, with 9 bases spanning the gap. Germline V gene data show CDR1 as SGHTA and CDR2 as FQGNSA. This CDR3 region has 12 residues. The CDR3 nucleotides read TGTGCCAGCAGCCCGTCGGGTGAGACCCAGTACTTC. It specifies CASSPSGETQYF.

The chain employs TRBV6-4 and TRBJ2-7, with D possibly TRBD2 on 6 matching bases. Looked up from germline, CDR1 is MRHNA and CDR2 is SNTAGT. V shed 2 bases and J shed 2 bases, with 10 bases lying between them. The CDR3 has 14 residues. The CDR3 sequence: CASSDPGTPYEQYF. The CDR3 DNA is TGTGCCAGCAGTGACCCTGGGACTCCCTACGAGCAGTACTTC.

The chain carries TRBV28 and TRBJ2-7, with D uncertain. The V gene lost 7 bases and the J gene lost 4 bases, with 20 bases spanning the gap. Germline V gene lookup returns CDR1 MDHEN and CDR2 SYDVKM. The CDR3 loop spans 15 amino acids. In DNA form, the CDR3 reads TGTGCCAGCACTTCCGGCGGAAGTAGCTCTTACGAGCAGTACTTC. Its translation: CASTSGGSSSYEQYF. The full variable domain, its missing parts supplied by reference TRBV28 and TRBJ2-7, is DVKVTQSSRYLVKRTGEKVFLECVQDMDHENMFWYRQDPGLGLRLIYFSYDVKMKEKGDIPEGYSVSREKKERFSLILESASTNQTSMYLCASTSGGSSSYEQYFGPGTRLTVT.

This clone was counted a single time. The genes are TRBV6-2 or TRBV6-3 and TRBJ1-4; D is undetermined. V lost 4 bases, J lost 8 bases, and 14 bases lay in between. The CDR3 has 14 residues. Germline V CDR1 and CDR2: MNHEY, SVGEGT. The CDR3 DNA is TGTGCCAGCAGTTTAGGACGGCTCGCGGAAAAACTGTTTTTT. It codes for CASSLGRLAEKLFF.

The chain couples TRBV6-5 to TRBJ2-5; D is unresolved. With 5 bases removed from V and 5 bases from J, the gap between germline ends came to 6 bases. This CDR3 region has 11 residues. Germline assignment: CDR1 MNHEY and CDR2 SVGAGI. The CDR3 protein is CASSIGETQYF. DNA of the CDR3: TGTGCCAGCAGTATTGGGGAGACCCAGTACTTC.

The chain links TRBV5-1 to TRBJ2-7; TRBD2 matches at 7 bases. Germline V lookup: CDR1 SGHRS, CDR2 YFSETQ. Trimming cost V 3 bases and J 0 bases; bases outside gene matches: 3. This CDR3 is built from 14 residues. CDR3 DNA: TGCGCCAGCAGCTATCTAGCGGACTCCTACGAGCAGTACTTC. Translation: CASSYLADSYEQYF.

CDR3 nucleotide sequence: TGTGCCAGCAGCTTATGGGCAGCCAGCTCCTACGAGCAGTACTTC. Translated, it gives CASSLWAASSYEQYF. The chain couples TRBV7-3 to TRBJ2-7; unclear D gene. CDR3 length equals 15 residues. Per the germline V gene, CDR1 is SGHTA and CDR2 is FQGTGA. V lost 2 bases and J 0 bases, leaving 11 bases between the germline ends.

The chain employs TRBV13 and TRBJ2-1, with a tentative D call TRBD2 (6 bases). Trimming stripped 11 bases from V and 0 bases from J, with 14 bases between. Per the germline V gene, CDR1 is PRHDT and CDR2 is FYEKMQ (reference sequence). The CDR3 is 14 residues long. The CDR3 nucleotides read TGTGCCGGGGGGAGAGGAGGCTCCTACAATGAGCAGTTCTTC. This gives the protein CAGGRGGSYNEQFF.

The chain links TRBV5-4 to TRBJ2-7; the D gene is possibly TRBD2 (6 bases). CDR1 is SGHNT, CDR2 YYREEE, per germline (reference sequence). V gave up 6 bases and J gave up 5 bases, with 18 bases separating them. The CDR3 consists of 14 residues. For the CDR3, the DNA is TGTGCCAGCACCGCGACCGGGGGAAAGGACGAGCAGTACTTC. It encodes CASTATGGKDEQYF.

This chain connects TRBV5-1 to TRBJ2-1, with D perhaps matching TRBD1 or TRBD2 (6 bases each). Germline CDR1 is SGHRS and CDR2 is YFSETQ. V was pared by 4 bases and J by 6 bases, with 14 bases between. The CDR3 runs to 14 residues. Written as DNA, the CDR3 is TGCGCCAGCAGCGACGAAAGGGGGGTCAATGAGCAGTTCTTC. This encodes CASSDERGVNEQFF.